This T cell receptor beta chain was recorded in a study of glioma-infiltrating T cells after dendritic cell vaccination. As for the study in general: Monocyte-derived dendritic cells, cultured approximately 7 days with IL-4 and GM-CSF, were pulsed with autologous tumor lysate.

Using immunoSEQ multiplex PCR, the repertoire was profiled, and TCRdb retains in-frame clones only, with some absent. The repertoire holds some 91,000 clones, with roughly four fifths as singletons. The time point is: after dendritic cell vaccination, including at tumor progression/relapse. Only patients with spare fresh-frozen tumor and over two years of follow-up were included. Blood PBMC samples: pre-vaccination, two weeks post third vaccination, and at tumor progression. The V and J ends lost 9 bases and 4 bases, in that order; junction bases with no gene match: 6. Germline CDR1 reads LNHDA; CDR2 reads SQIVND (reference sequence). The CDR3 contains 14 residues.

The V gene is TRBV19, the J gene TRBJ2-2, with 9 bases aligning to TRBD1. The clonotype comes from a human donor with glioblastoma. Material: blood, obtained after dendritic cell vaccination. DNA for the CDR3: TGTGCCAGCCACGGGACAGGGCTCACCGGGGAGCTGTTTTTT. It is translated as CASHGTGLTGELFF.